This T cell receptor beta chain was sequenced during a study of OX40 agonist ivuxolimab in advanced cancers. About the study: Patients were under 90% male with ages roughly 23 to 79, mean about 60. The study, taken as a whole, reports: Expansion of clones was among the lowest in partial responders at 0.1-3.0 mg/kg.

Generated by immunoSEQ multiplex PCR, the TCRdb table keeps only in-frame clones and is missing some. The table shows 55,000 to 75,000 clones, with over 80% occurring only once. Regarding this clone: Its antigen is not known.

The sampling schedule covered blood at baseline, cycle 4 day 1, and cycle 7 day 1. The CDR3 length is 14 residues. Deletions cut 3 bases from V and 6 bases from J, with 15 bases between. From germline, CDR1 is MNHNS and CDR2 SASEGT. The sequencing here drew on CD4+ or CD8+ T cells sorted from blood, taken in a trial of the OX40 agonist ivuxolimab. The receptor was derived from an adult with an advanced solid tumor such as melanoma, head and neck, liver or kidney cancer. The chain couples TRBV6-1 to TRBJ2-7; D is perhaps TRBD1 (5 bases). The CDR3 nucleotides read TGTGCCAGCAGTGACAGGTCAGGGTTCGGCGAGCAGTACGTC. Translation: CASSDRSGFGEQYV.